A selection of T cell receptor beta chains follows, all from one sample in a study of blood T cell repertoires in COVID-19. The repertoire was sequenced with immunoSEQ multiplex PCR; TCRdb's copy has only in-frame clones and lacks some. The sample consists of about 260,000 clones, around 80% of them appearing once. The sample consisted of PBMCs or T cells enriched from blood (not recorded which). All receptors come from a man aged 25-40 years with acute COVID-19. Both conserved end residues are part of each CDR3. Fields, in order: D gene, V gene, J gene, clone size, CDR3 DNA, CDR3 protein. D genes are given only for firm matches. Rows may omit the clone size; those that give it use once, few, many or a size class.

-,TRBV6-2/TRBV6-3,TRBJ1-3,-,TGTGCCAGCAGTCGCGGGCCGTCAAGCTCTGGAAACACCATATATTTT,CASSRGPSSSGNTIYF
-,TRBV2,TRBJ2-1,-,TGTGCCAGCAGTGACCCCGTGAGCGGGTTGGTAGGAAATGAGCAGTTCTTC,CASSDPVSGLVGNEQFF
-,TRBV7-9,TRBJ2-2,-,TGTGCCAGCAGCCCATACACCGGGGAGCTGTTTTTT,CASSPYTGELFF
TRBD2,TRBV25-1,TRBJ2-4,-,TGTGCCAGCAGTGAATCGGAGGGACTAAAGGGCATTCAGTACTTC,CASSESEGLKGIQYF
-,TRBV18,TRBJ1-1,-,TGTGCCAGCTCACCAGGCGGGGACACTGAAGCTTTCTTT,CASSPGGDTEAFF
-,TRBV7-6,TRBJ1-6,-,TGTGCCAGCAGCTTCACGACACGGCCGGATTCACCCCTCCACTTT,CASSFTTRPDSPLHF
-,TRBV5-8,TRBJ1-3,-,TGTGCCAGCAGCGCCCGGGACTCCTTCTCCAACACCATATATTTT,CASSARDSFSNTIYF
-,TRBV28,TRBJ1-2,-,TGTGCCACCGTTCTTAACTATGGCTACACCTTC,CATVLNYGYTF
-,TRBV29-1,TRBJ1-1,-,TGCAGCGTTGAGTTCAGGACTGAAGCTTTCTTT,CSVEFRTEAFF
TRBD1,TRBV29-1,TRBJ1-6,-,TGCAGCGTATCGACAGGGGGCAATTCACCCCTCCACTTT,CSVSTGGNSPLHF
TRBD1,TRBV28,TRBJ1-4,-,TGTGCCAGTAGAGCGACAGGGGAAAATGAAAAACTGTTTTTT,CASRATGENEKLFF
-,TRBV28,TRBJ1-4,-,TGTGCCAGCAGATCACGGGGGTGGAGGGAAAAACTGTTTTTT,CASRSRGWREKLFF
TRBD1,TRBV24-1,TRBJ2-5,-,TGTGCCACCAGACCCGGGGGGACAGGGGGCCGAGAGACCCAGTACTTC,CATRPGGTGGRETQYF
TRBD2,TRBV5-1,TRBJ2-3,-,TGCGCCAGCACCTCCGGGGTAGCGGGGATCACAGATACGCAGTATTTT,CASTSGVAGITDTQYF
-,TRBV18,TRBJ1-1,once,TGTGCCAGCTCACCTACTCCGGTGTCAGGCACTGAAGCTTTCTTT,CASSPTPVSGTEAFF
TRBD1,TRBV11-2,TRBJ2-5,-,TGTGCCAGCAGCGCCCTCCAGGGGGCGAAGACCCAGTACTTC,CASSALQGAKTQYF
-,TRBV13,TRBJ1-6,-,TGTGCCAGCAGCTTAGGCCTCCCAGGGAGGATCGGTTCACCCCTCCACTTT,CASSLGLPGRIGSPLHF
-,TRBV12-3/TRBV12-4,TRBJ1-2,-,TGTGCCAGCAGTTTCGAGGGTAACTATGGCTACACCTTC,CASSFEGNYGYTF
-,TRBV30,TRBJ1-1,few,TGTGCCTGGAGTGGACAGGTGGACACTGAAGCTTTCTTT,CAWSGQVDTEAFF
TRBD1,TRBV6-1,TRBJ1-5,-,TGTGCCAGCAGTGAGGGACAGACCAATCAGCCCCAGCATTTT,CASSEGQTNQPQHF
-,TRBV28,TRBJ2-5,-,TGTGCCAGCTCGAAAGGGGGTTCGGAGACCCAGTACTTC,CASSKGGSETQYF
-,TRBV2,TRBJ1-3,many,TGTGCCAGCAGGCGACAGAGCTCTGGAAACACCATATATTTT,CASRRQSSGNTIYF
-,TRBV20-1,TRBJ1-5,-,TGCAGTGCTAGTTCGCCTAGGCGCAATCAGCCCCAGCATTTT,CSASSPRRNQPQHF
TRBD1,TRBV28,TRBJ1-5,-,TGTGCCAGCGCCTCTATTACGGGACAGGGGATGGGCAATCAGCCCCAGCATTTT,CASASITGQGMGNQPQHF
-,TRBV21-1,TRBJ1-2,-,TGTGCCAGCAGCAAGGGGACAGCCTATTATGGCTACACCTTC,CASSKGTAYYGYTF
-,TRBV10-1,TRBJ1-1,-,TGCGCCAGCAGTGGGGCGCACAACACTGAAGCTTTCTTT,CASSGAHNTEAFF
-,TRBV28,TRBJ1-4,-,TGTGCCAGCAGCTCGAATGAAAAACTGTTTTTT,CASSSNEKLFF
-,TRBV11-2,TRBJ2-3,-,TGTGCCAGCAGCCCCGCCGGGACATTCACAGATACGCAGTATTTT,CASSPAGTFTDTQYF
-,TRBV28,TRBJ1-1,-,TGTGCCAGCAGTGCGGGGACGGCCGGGGGGACTGAAGCTTTCTTT,CASSAGTAGGTEAFF
TRBD1,TRBV19,TRBJ1-5,once,TGTGCCAGTAGTGCCCGACAGGGGCCGAGGCATCAGCCCCAGCATTTT,CASSARQGPRHQPQHF
TRBD1,TRBV30,TRBJ1-5,once,TGTGCCTGGCAGGACAGGGAAGACCAGCCCCAGCATTTT,CAWQDREDQPQHF
-,TRBV20-1,TRBJ1-1,-,TGCAGTGCTCGGAACCAGGGTGAAGCTTTCTTT,CSARNQGEAFF
-,TRBV4-1,TRBJ2-1,-,TGCGCCAGCAGCCAAGAAGAACTACAGTTCTTC,CASSQEELQFF
TRBD1,TRBV19,TRBJ1-1,-,TGTGCCAGTAGACCGTGGACAGGGGAAACTGAAGCTTTCTTT,CASRPWTGETEAFF
-,TRBV28,TRBJ1-2,-,TGTGCCAGCAGTTCCCACAGGGACCCCTATGGCTACACCTTC,CASSSHRDPYGYTF
-,TRBV27,TRBJ2-1,once,TGTGCCAGCAGTTTGAGACTCGGCTCCAATGAGCAGTTCTTC,CASSLRLGSNEQFF
-,TRBV9,TRBJ2-2,few,TGTGCCAGCAGCGTAGTAGCCGGGGAGCTGTTTTTT,CASSVVAGELFF
-,TRBV29-1,TRBJ2-3,-,TGCAGCGTGATTATAGCGGGACAGACAGATACGCAGTATTTT,CSVIIAGQTDTQYF
TRBD2,TRBV14,TRBJ2-1,-,TGTGCCAGCAGCCAAGTCGGTGGACTAGTGGATAACAATGAGCAGTTCTTC,CASSQVGGLVDNNEQFF
-,TRBV7-2,TRBJ1-5,-,TGTGCCAGCAGCTTCGGGGGCAATCAGCCCCAGCATTTT,CASSFGGNQPQHF
-,TRBV7-9,TRBJ1-4,-,TGTGCCAGCAGCTTAGGGAGGGAAGATAACTCCAGAAAATATGAAAAACTGTTTTTT,CASSLGREDNSRKYEKLFF
-,TRBV30,TRBJ1-3,few,TGTGCCTGGAGTCCCGGTATGGGGGCCGGAGGAAACACCATATATTTT,CAWSPGMGAGGNTIYF
-,TRBV28,TRBJ1-2,few,TGTGCCAGCAGTGACATCTATGGCTACACCTTC,CASSDIYGYTF
TRBD1,TRBV30,TRBJ1-2,few,TGTGCCTGGTACCGGGACAGGGCGTACCTCTATGGCTACACCTTC,CAWYRDRAYLYGYTF
-,TRBV5-1,TRBJ1-1,-,TGCGCCAGCAGCCTGATGGGAGGGGATAGGACTGAAGCTTTCTTT,CASSLMGGDRTEAFF